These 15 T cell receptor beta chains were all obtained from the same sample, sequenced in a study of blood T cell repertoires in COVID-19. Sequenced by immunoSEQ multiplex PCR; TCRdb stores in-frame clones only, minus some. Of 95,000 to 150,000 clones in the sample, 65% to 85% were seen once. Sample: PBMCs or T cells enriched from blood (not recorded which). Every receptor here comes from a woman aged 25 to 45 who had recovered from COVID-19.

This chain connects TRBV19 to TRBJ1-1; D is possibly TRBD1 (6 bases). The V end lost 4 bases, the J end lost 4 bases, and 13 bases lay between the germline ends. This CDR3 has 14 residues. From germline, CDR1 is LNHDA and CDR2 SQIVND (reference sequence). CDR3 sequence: CASSRDRLGTEAFF. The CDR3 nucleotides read TGTGCCAGTAGTAGAGACAGGTTGGGCACTGAAGCTTTCTTT.

The DNA of the CDR3 is TGTGCCAGCAGCAGGGGCGGCAGCTCCTACGAGCAGTACTTC. Its translation: CASSRGGSSYEQYF. J is TRBJ2-7 and V is TRBV7-2, with a possible D match to TRBD1 (5 bases). Germline V gene lookup returns CDR1 SGHTA and CDR2 FQGNSA. V was shortened by 5 bases and J by 0 bases, with 11 bases between the two germline ends. The CDR3 is 14 amino acids.

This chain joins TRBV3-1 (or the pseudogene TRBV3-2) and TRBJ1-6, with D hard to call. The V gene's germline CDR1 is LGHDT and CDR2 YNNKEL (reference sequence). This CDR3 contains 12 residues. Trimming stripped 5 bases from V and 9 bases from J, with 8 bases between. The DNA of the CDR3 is TGTGCCAGCAGCGAACTTCTTTCACCCCTCCACTTT. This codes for CASSELLSPLHF.

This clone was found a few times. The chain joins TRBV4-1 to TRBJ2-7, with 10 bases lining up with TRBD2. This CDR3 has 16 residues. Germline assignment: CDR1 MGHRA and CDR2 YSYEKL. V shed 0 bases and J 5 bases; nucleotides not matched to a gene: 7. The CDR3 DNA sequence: TGCGCCAGCAGCCAAGACGGGGGACTAGCGTTGGACGAGCAGTACTTC. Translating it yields CASSQDGGLALDEQYF.

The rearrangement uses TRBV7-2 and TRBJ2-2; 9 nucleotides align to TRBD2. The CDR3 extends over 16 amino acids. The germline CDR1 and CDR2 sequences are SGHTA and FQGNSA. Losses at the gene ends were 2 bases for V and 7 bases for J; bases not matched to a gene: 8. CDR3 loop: CASSLNAAGGRGELFF. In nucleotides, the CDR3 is TGTGCCAGCAGCTTAAATGCGGCGGGAGGGCGCGGGGAGCTGTTTTTT.

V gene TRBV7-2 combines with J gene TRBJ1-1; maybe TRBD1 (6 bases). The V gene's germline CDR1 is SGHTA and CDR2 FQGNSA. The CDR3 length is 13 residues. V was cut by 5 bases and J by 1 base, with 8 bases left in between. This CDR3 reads CASSPGQNTEAFF. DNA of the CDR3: TGTGCCAGCAGCCCGGGACAGAACACTGAAGCTTTCTTT.

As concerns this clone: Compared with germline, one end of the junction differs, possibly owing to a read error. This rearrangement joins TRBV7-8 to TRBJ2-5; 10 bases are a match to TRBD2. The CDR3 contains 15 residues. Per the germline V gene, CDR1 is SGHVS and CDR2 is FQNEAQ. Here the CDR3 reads CASSLGRLAGEAQYF. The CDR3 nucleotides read TGTGCCAGCAGCTTAGGTCGCCTAGCGGGAGAGGCCCAGTACTTC.

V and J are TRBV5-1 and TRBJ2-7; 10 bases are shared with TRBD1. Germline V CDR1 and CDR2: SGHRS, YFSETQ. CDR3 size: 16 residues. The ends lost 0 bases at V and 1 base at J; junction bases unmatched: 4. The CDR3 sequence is CASSLAEGQGSYEQYF. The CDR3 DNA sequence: TGCGCCAGCAGCTTGGCCGAGGGACAGGGGTCCTACGAGCAGTACTTC.

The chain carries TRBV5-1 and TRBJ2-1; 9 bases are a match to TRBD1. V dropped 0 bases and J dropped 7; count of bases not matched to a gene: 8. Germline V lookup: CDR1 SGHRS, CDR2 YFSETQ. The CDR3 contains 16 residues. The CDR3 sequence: CASSLASGTGLNEQFF. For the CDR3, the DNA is TGCGCCAGCAGCTTGGCCTCTGGGACAGGGTTGAATGAGCAGTTCTTC.

In DNA form, the CDR3 reads TGTGCCAGCACCCCGAGGGAGTTCTACGAGCAGTACTTC. It is translated as CASTPREFYEQYF. The chain uses TRBV6-5 and TRBJ2-7; D may be TRBD2 (5 bases). The germline CDR1 and CDR2 sequences are MNHEY and SVGAGI. The V end lost 7 bases, the J end lost 3 bases, and 13 bases lay between the germline ends. This CDR3 region has 13 residues.

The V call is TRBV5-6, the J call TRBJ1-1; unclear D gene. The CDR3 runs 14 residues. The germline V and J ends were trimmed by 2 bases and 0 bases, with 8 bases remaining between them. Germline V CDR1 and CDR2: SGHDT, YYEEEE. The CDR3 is CASSFVSLNTEAFF. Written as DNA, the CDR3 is TGTGCCAGCAGCTTCGTAAGCTTGAACACTGAAGCTTTCTTT.

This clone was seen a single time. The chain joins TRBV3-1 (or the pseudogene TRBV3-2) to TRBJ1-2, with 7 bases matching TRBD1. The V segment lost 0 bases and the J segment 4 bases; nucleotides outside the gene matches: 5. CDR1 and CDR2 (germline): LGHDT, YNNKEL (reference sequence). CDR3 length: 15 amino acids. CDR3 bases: TGTGCCAGCAGCCAAGATCGCAGGGGGTCCTATGGCTACACCTTC. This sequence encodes CASSQDRRGSYGYTF.

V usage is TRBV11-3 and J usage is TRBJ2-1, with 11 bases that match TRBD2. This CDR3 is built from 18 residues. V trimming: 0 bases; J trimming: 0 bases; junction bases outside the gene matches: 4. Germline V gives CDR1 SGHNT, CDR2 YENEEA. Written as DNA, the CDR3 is TGTGCCAGCAGCTTAGATAGCGGGAGGGCCAGCTCCTACAATGAGCAGTTCTTC. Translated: CASSLDSGRASSYNEQFF.

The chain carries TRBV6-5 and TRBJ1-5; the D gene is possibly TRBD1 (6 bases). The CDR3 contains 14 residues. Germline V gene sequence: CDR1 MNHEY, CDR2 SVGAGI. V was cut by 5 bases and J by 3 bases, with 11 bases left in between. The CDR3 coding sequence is TGTGCCAGCAGTACCGACAGGATCAATCAGCCCCAGCATTTT. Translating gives CASSTDRINQPQHF.

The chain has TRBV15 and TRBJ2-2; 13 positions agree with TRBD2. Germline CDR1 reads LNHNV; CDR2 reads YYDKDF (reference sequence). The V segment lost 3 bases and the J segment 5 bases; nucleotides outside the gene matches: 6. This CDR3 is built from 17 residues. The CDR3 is CATSSPGLAGRTGELFF. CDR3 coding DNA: TGTGCCACCAGCAGTCCGGGACTAGCGGGGCGGACCGGGGAGCTGTTTTTT.